Presented here are 8 T cell receptor beta chains from one specimen sequenced in a study of T-cell memory formation after mild COVID-19 (dated by TCRdb to the early 2020s). Library generation was performed with 5' RACE. TCRdb shows the sequencer as Illumina NovaSeq 6000. TCRdb trimmed the raw reads at Q25, called clones with MiXCR and kept productive beta chains. Rows are combined by CDR3 protein, so each entry shows the most common genes and DNA. The sample table contains 200,000 to 250,000 distinct CDR3 sequences; only one count was recorded for approximately 9% of them. Jointly, the top ten make up around 23% of the sample. The material sequenced was PBMCs or a T cell subset sorted from them (not recorded which). The receptors stem from a man between 18 and 35 years old who had mild COVID-19 (a few samples of this study predate the infection). The sample titles of this study are shuffled in the database, so cell type and time point are left out; the donor was told from shared clones.

The sample holds a few counts of this clonotype. The chain is built from TRBV2 and TRBJ2-5; no definite D call. Germline CDR1 is SNHLY and CDR2 is FYNNEI. This CDR3 has 13 residues. Trimming left V 4 bases short and J 1 base short, with 7 bases between. The CDR3 here is CASSADRQETQYF. The CDR3 bases are TGTGCCAGCAGTGCAGATCGCCAAGAGACCCAGTACTTC.

This clonotype showed up just a few times. V gene TRBV11-2 combines with J gene TRBJ2-7; D gene unclear. Germline V gene data show CDR1 as SGHAT and CDR2 as FQNNGV. V dropped 5 bases and J dropped 2 bases, with 10 bases sitting between them. The CDR3 is 13 residues long. Here the CDR3 DNA reads TGTGCCAGCAGCATGGGTCGGGCCTACGAGCAGTACGTC. Encoded protein: CASSMGRAYEQYV.

This rearrangement joins TRBV20-1 to TRBJ1-4; D unclear. V lost 0 bases and J 4 bases, leaving 9 bases between the germline ends. The CDR3 is 14 amino acids. The germline V gene has CDR1 DFQATT and CDR2 SNEGSKA (reference sequence). The CDR3 nucleotides read TGCAGTGCTAGAGATCGCGGCGGTAATGAAAAACTGTTTTTT. Its translation is CSARDRGGNEKLFF.

This clonotype was detected ten times or more. The V gene is TRBV6-5, the J gene TRBJ2-4, with D perhaps assigned TRBD1 or TRBD2 (5 bases each). Germline lookup yields CDR1 MNHEY and CDR2 SVGAGI. Trimming left V 1 base short and J 5 bases short, with 12 bases between. This CDR3 is 15 amino acids long. The CDR3: CASSYYQSGQNIQYF. In DNA form, the CDR3 reads TGTGCCAGCAGTTACTATCAATCGGGACAAAACATTCAGTACTTC.

This clonotype has a handful of counts. The genes are TRBV29-1 and TRBJ1-4; TRBD1 aligns across 9 bases. The J segment lost 8 bases and the V segment lost 5 bases, leaving 9 bases of the junction unmatched. This CDR3 comprises 14 residues. The germline V gene encodes CDR1 SQVTM and CDR2 ANQGSEA. CDR3 nucleotide sequence: TGCAGCGTTCAAACCGGGACAGGGAGAGAAAAACTGTTTTTT. Amino acids: CSVQTGTGREKLFF.

The chain employs TRBV4-1 and TRBJ1-4; D is perhaps TRBD1 (5 bases). Trimming pared 4 bases from V and 2 bases from J, leaving 17 bases between. The CDR3 totals 17 residues. Looked up from germline, CDR1 is MGHRA and CDR2 is YSYEKL. CDR3 loop: CASSPSWGRATNEKLFF. The CDR3 DNA is TGCGCCAGCAGCCCATCATGGGGCAGGGCCACTAATGAAAAACTGTTTTTT.

This clonotype showed up just a few times. V usage is TRBV7-2 and J usage is TRBJ2-1; no reliable D call. Germline V CDR1 and CDR2: SGHTA, FQGNSA. V was cut by 0 bases and J by 10 bases, with 7 bases left in between. This CDR3 contains 12 residues. This chain's CDR3 is CASSLASWEQFF. The CDR3, as DNA: TGTGCCAGCAGCTTAGCTAGCTGGGAGCAGTTCTTC.

A few counts support this clonotype. The rearrangement joins TRBV5-1 to TRBJ1-3, with D possibly being TRBD1 (5 bases). Germline assignment: CDR1 SGHRS and CDR2 YFSETQ. CDR3 length equals 14 residues. Deletions cut 4 bases from V and 4 bases from J, with 12 bases between. The CDR3 loop is CASSPGLAGNTIYF. The CDR3 DNA sequence: TGCGCCAGCAGCCCGGGACTGGCGGGAAACACCATATATTTT.